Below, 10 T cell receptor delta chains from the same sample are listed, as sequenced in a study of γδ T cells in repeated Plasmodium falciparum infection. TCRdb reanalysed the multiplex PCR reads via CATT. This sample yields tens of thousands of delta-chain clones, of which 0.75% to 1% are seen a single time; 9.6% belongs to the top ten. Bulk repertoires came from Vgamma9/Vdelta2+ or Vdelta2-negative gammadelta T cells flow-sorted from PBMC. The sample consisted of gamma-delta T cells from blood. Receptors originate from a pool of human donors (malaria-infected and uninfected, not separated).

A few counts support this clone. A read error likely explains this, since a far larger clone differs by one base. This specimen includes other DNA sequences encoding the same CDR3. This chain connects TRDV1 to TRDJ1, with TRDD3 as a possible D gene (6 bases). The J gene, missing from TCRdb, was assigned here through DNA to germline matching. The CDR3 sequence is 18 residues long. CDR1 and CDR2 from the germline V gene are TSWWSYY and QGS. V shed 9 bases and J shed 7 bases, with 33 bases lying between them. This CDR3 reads CALEFSGLGTPAKTKLIF. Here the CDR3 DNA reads TGTGCTCTCGAGTTTTCCGGCCTGGGGACTCCAGCGAAAACTAAACTCATCTTT.

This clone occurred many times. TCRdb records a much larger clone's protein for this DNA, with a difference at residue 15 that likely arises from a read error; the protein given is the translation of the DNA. Here the CDR3 reads CAPGFGGYPYTDKLTF. CDR3 coding DNA: TGTGCTCCCGGATTTGGGGGATATCCGTACACCGATAAACTCACCTTT. J is TRDJ1 and V is TRAV38-2/DV8; 9 bases fit TRDD3. This CDR3 comprises 16 residues. The germline V gene encodes CDR1 TSESDYY and CDR2 QEAYKQQN.

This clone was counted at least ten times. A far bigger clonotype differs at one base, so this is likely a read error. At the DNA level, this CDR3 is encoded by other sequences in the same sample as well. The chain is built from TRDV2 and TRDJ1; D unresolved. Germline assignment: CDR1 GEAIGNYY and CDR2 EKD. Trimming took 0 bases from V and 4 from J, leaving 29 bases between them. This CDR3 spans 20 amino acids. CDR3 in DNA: TGTGCCTGTGACACCATCCTGGCCAGCCCTCAAAACTACTACGGCGATAAACTCATCTTT. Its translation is CACDTILASPQNYYGDKLIF.

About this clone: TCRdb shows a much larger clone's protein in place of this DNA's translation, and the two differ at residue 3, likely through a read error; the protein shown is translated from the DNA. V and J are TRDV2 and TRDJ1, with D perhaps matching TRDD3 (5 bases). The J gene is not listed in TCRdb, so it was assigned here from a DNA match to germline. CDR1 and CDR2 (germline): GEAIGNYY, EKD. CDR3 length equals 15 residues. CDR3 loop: CARDTVGIYTDKLIF. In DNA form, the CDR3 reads TGTGCCCGTGACACCGTAGGGATTTACACCGATAAACTCATCTTT.

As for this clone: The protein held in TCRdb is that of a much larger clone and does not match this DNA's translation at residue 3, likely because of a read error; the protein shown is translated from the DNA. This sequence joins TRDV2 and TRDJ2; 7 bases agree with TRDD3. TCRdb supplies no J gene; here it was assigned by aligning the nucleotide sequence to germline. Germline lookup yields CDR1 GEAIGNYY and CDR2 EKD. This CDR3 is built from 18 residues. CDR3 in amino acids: CARDTVLGGTALTAQLFF. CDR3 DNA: TGTGCCCGTGACACCGTTCTGGGGGGGACCGCTTTGACAGCACAACTCTTCTTT.

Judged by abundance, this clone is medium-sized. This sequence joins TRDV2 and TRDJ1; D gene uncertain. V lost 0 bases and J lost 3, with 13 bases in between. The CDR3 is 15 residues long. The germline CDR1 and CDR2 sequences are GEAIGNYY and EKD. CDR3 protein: CACDTISSPPDKLIF. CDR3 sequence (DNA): TGTGCCTGTGACACCATCAGTTCACCTCCCGATAAACTCATCTTT.

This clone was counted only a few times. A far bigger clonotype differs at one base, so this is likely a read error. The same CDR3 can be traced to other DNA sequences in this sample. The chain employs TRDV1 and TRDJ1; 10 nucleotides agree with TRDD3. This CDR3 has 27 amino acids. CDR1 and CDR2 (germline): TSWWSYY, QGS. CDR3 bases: TGTGCTCTCGGGGAACTATTTAAGAGTATCGCCACTGTGAGGGGTAATACTGGGGGATCAGGCACCGATAAACTCATCTTT. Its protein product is CALGELFKSIATVRGNTGGSGTDKLIF.

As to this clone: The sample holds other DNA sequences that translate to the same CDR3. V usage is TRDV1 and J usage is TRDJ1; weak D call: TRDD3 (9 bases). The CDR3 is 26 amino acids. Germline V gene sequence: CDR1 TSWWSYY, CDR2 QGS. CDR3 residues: CALGELTFLNAWGNKSPSRRTDKLIF. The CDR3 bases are TGTGCACTGGGGGAACTAACCTTCCTAAATGCCTGGGGAAACAAATCGCCATCAAGGAGGACCGATAAACTCATCTTT.

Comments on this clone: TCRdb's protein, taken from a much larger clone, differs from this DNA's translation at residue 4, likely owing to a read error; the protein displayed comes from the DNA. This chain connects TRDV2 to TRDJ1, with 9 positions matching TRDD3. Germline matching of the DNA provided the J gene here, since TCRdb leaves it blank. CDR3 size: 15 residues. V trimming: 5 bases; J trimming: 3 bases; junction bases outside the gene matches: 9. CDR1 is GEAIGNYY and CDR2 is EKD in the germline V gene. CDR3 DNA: TGTGCCTGTGGCTTCTGGGGGATTGGAGCCGATAAACTCATCTTT. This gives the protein CACGFWGIGADKLIF.

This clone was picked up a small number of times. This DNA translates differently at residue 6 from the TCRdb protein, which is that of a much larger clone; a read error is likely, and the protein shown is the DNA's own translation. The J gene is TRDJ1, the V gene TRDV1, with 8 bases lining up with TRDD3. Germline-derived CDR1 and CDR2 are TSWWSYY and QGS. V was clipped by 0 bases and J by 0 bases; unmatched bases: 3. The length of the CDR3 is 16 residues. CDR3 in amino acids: CALGELGGSYTDKLIF. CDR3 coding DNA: TGTGCTCTTGGGGAACTTGGGGGATCCTACACCGATAAACTCATCTTT.